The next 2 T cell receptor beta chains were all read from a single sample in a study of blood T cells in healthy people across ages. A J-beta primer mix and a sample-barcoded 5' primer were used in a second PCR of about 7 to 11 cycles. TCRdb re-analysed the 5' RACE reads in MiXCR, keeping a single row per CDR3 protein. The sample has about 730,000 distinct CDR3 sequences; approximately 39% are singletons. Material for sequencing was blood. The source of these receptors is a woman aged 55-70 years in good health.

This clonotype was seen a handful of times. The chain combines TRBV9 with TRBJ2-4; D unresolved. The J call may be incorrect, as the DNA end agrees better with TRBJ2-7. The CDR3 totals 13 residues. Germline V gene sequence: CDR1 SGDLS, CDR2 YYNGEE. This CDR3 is CASSVGQADEQYF. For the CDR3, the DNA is TGTGCCAGCAGCGTAGGGCAGGCCGACGAGCAGTACTTC.

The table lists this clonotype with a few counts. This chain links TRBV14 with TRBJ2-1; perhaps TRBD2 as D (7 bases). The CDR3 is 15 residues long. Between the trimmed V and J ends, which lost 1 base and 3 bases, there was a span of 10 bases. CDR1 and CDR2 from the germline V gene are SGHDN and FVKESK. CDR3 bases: TGTGCCAGCAGCCAAGCGGGGGGCTACTACAATGAGCAGTTCTTC. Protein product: CASSQAGGYYNEQFF.